This record covers a single T cell receptor (beta chain). The data were obtained in a study of blood T cell repertoires in COVID-19. Looking at the study overall: The United States, Italy and Spain provided the acute and convalescent COVID-19 samples. T cells, B-cell-depleted T cells, or PBMCs provided the cDNA or gDNA that served as material.

V lost 2 bases, J lost 1 base, and 0 bases stayed unmatched. This CDR3 has 15 amino acids. Germline V gene data show CDR1 as MNHNS and CDR2 as SASEGT. Per the original data handling: Estimates of nucleated cell counts were drawn from the amplification of reference gene primers. Profiling relied on immunoSEQ multiplex PCR, and the TCRdb table lists in-frame clones only, not all of them. V, J and clone size reflect that table, while D and trimming were determined from the DNA. The repertoire holds about 210,000 clones, with about 79% as singletons. The sequence derives from a man aged 50-59 years with active or convalescent COVID-19. What was sequenced was peripheral blood. V gene TRBV6-1 combines with J gene TRBJ2-2; 8 nucleotides agree with TRBD2. CDR3 in amino acids: CASSELAGNTGELFF. In nucleotides, the CDR3 is TGTGCCAGCAGTGAACTAGCGGGGAACACCGGGGAGCTGTTTTTT.